Presented here are 12 T cell receptor beta chains from one specimen sequenced in a study of T cell responses to AZD1222 COVID-19 vaccine. Libraries were prepared by immunoSEQ multiplex PCR; TCRdb keeps only in-frame clonotypes and omits some of them. The repertoire holds more than 120,000 clones, about 92% seen once, with 1.5% to 2% in the top ten. Sequences were derived from peripheral blood, sampled 28 days after the second AZD1222 dose. These receptor sequences come from an adult who received the AZD1222 COVID-19 vaccine.

The rearrangement uses TRBV30 and TRBJ2-1; 8 bases map to TRBD2. CDR1 is GTSNPN, CDR2 SVGIG, per germline (reference sequence). The CDR3 is 13 residues long. V dropped 2 bases and J dropped 8; count of bases not matched to a gene: 5. The chain's CDR3 is CAWSSGSSDEQFF. The CDR3 region has the DNA TGTGCCTGGAGTAGCGGGAGTAGCGATGAGCAGTTCTTC.

The rearrangement links TRBV27 to TRBJ2-2; D not certain. Germline CDR1 reads MNHEY; CDR2 reads SMNVEV (reference sequence). This CDR3 has 12 residues. Trimming removed 1 base from V and 6 bases from J, with 3 bases in between. Here the CDR3 reads CASSLYAGELFF. Here the CDR3 DNA reads TGTGCCAGCAGTTTATACGCCGGGGAGCTGTTTTTT.

The gene calls are TRBV5-1 and TRBJ2-7, with TRBD1 matching over 9 bases. With 4 bases clipped from V and 7 bases from J, the junction kept 6 bases outside the gene matches. CDR3 size: 13 residues. Germline CDR1 reads SGHRS; CDR2 reads YFSETQ. The CDR3 DNA reads TGCGCCAGCAGCCCGGGACAGGGTGCGGAGCAGTACTTC. Residues: CASSPGQGAEQYF.

The chain combines TRBV28 with TRBJ1-5; D unresolved. Between the trimmed V and J ends, which lost 6 bases and 2 bases, there was a span of 14 bases. The CDR3 runs to 15 residues. The germline V gene encodes CDR1 MDHEN and CDR2 SYDVKM. CDR3 sequence reads: CASRLEGSGNQPQHF. The CDR3, as DNA: TGTGCCAGCAGACTGGAAGGATCTGGCAATCAGCCCCAGCATTTT.

CDR3 residues: CASSQDLGLLGRNEKLFF. The CDR3 DNA reads TGCGCCAGCAGCCAAGATTTAGGGCTGCTGGGAAGGAATGAAAAACTGTTTTTT. The J gene is TRBJ1-4, the V gene TRBV4-3; unclear D gene. Trimming shortened V by 0 bases and J by 5 bases, and 19 bases separated the two germline ends. This CDR3 region has 18 residues. CDR1 LGHNA and CDR2 YSLEER come from the germline V gene.

V gene TRBV7-9 combines with J gene TRBJ1-1; 9 positions agree with TRBD1. The germline V gene has CDR1 SEHNR and CDR2 FQNEAQ (reference sequence). Germline trimming cut 1 base from V and 0 bases from J; bases unmatched to any gene: 12. This CDR3 contains 19 residues. In nucleotides, the CDR3 is TGTGCCAGCAGCTTAGTGGTCTCGGGACAGGGTTACATGAACACTGAAGCTTTCTTT. Protein product: CASSLVVSGQGYMNTEAFF. Complete variable domain (other parts from reference TRBV7-9 and TRBJ1-1): DTGVSQNPRHKITKRGQNVTFRCDPISEHNRLYWYRQTLGQGPEFLTYFQNEAQLEKSRLLSDRFSAERPKGSFSTLEIQRTEQGDSAMYLCASSLVVSGQGYMNTEAFFGQGTRLTVV.

The V and J genes are TRBV28 and TRBJ1-5; no reliable D call. V dropped 7 bases and J dropped 7 bases, with 23 bases sitting between them. The CDR3 loop spans 16 amino acids. The V gene's germline CDR1 is MDHEN and CDR2 SYDVKM. CDR3 in DNA: TGTGCCAGCACCTCCTCCTCGAGGTCCTCCTCCCAGCCCCAGCATTTT. This codes for CASTSSSRSSSQPQHF.

This clone was counted a few times. The chain employs TRBV4-3 and TRBJ2-7; 12 bases fit TRBD2. This CDR3 is built from 15 residues. J was trimmed by 4 bases and V by 4 bases; bases with no gene match: 5. The germline CDR1 and CDR2 sequences are LGHNA and YSLEER. The DNA for the CDR3 is TGCGCCAGCAGCCCATCTAGCGGGAGGGCATACGAGCAGTACTTC. Translation: CASSPSSGRAYEQYF.

In this sample, this clone turned up a few times. This chain links TRBV7-2 with TRBJ1-2, with TRBD1 as a possible D gene (5 bases). The ends were cut back, 2 bases at V and 7 bases at J, with 14 bases in the middle. The CDR3 has 14 amino acids. Germline CDR1 reads SGHTA; CDR2 reads FQGNSA. The CDR3 is CASSLPPNRSGYTF. CDR3 nucleotides: TGTGCCAGCAGCTTACCGCCTAACAGGTCTGGCTACACCTTC.

This sequence joins TRBV15 and TRBJ2-1, with TRBD2 matching over 10 bases. This CDR3 spans 13 amino acids. Germline CDR1 reads LNHNV; CDR2 reads YYDKDF (reference sequence). V lost 8 bases and J lost 5; bases outside the gene matches: 3. For the CDR3, the DNA is TGTGCCACCCTAGCGGGAGAGCACAATGAGCAGTTCTTC. Encoded protein: CATLAGEHNEQFF. The full variable domain, with the rest looked up from reference TRBV15 and TRBJ2-1, is DAMVIQNPRYQVTQFGKPVTLSCSQTLNHNVMYWYQQKSSQAPKLLFHYYDKDFNNEADTPDNFQSRRPNTSFCFLDIRSPGLGDTAMYLCATLAGEHNEQFFGPGTRLTVL.

This chain links TRBV5-1 with TRBJ2-7, with D possibly being TRBD2 (6 bases). CDR3 length: 13 residues. The V gene's germline CDR1 is SGHRS and CDR2 YFSETQ. V lost 2 bases and J 2 bases, leaving 8 bases between the germline ends. CDR3 amino acids: CASSFGGTYEQYF. CDR3 sequence (DNA): TGCGCCAGCAGCTTCGGCGGGACCTACGAGCAGTACTTC. The full variable domain, its missing parts supplied by reference TRBV5-1 and TRBJ2-7, is KAGVTQTPRYLIKTRGQQVTLSCSPISGHRSVSWYQQTPGQGLQFLFEYFSETQRNKGNFPGRFSGRQFSNSRSEMNVSTLELGDSALYLCASSFGGTYEQYFGPGTRLTVT.

Note on this clone: The sample carries other DNA sequences with the same CDR3. V and J are TRBV7-9 and TRBJ2-2; D unresolved. The CDR3 runs 12 residues. V lost 1 base, J lost 6 bases, and 3 bases lay in between. Germline V gene lookup returns CDR1 SEHNR and CDR2 FQNEAQ (reference sequence). The CDR3 sequence: CASSLGPGELFF. CDR3 sequence (DNA): TGTGCCAGCAGCTTAGGCCCCGGGGAGCTGTTTTTT.